This T cell receptor (beta chain) was identified during a study of radiotherapy plus CTLA-4 blockade in lung cancer. Some clones are missing from TCRdb's copy, which holds only in-frame ones; the method was immunoSEQ multiplex PCR. The sample lists about 78,000 clones; approximately 86% were seen once. The germline V gene has CDR1 LNHDA and CDR2 SQIVND (reference sequence). J lost 2 bases, V lost 5 bases, and 7 bases had no gene match. The CDR3 is made up of 16 amino acids. The specimen comprised peripheral blood, sampled from a patient treated with radiotherapy plus ipilimumab. This clonotype originated in a human donor with non-small cell lung cancer who had stable disease on radiotherapy plus ipilimumab. The chain uses TRBV19 and TRBJ1-2, with 11 positions matching TRBD1. The CDR3 coding sequence is TGTGCCAGTAGTCGACCCGGGACAGGGGGAAACTATGGCTACACCTTC. Protein product: CASSRPGTGGNYGYTF.